This TCR beta chain comes out of a study of metastatic and nonmetastatic thyroid tumors. Study at large: Patients with malignant and benign thyroid disease provided blood and tumor or nodule tissue, whose repertoires were compared. Study-level findings and limits: Significantly greater TCR beta diversity was reportedly found in malignant thyroid tumors than in benign nodules (in blood and tumor).

No patient received treatment before thyroid surgery. Between the trimmed V and J ends, which lost 5 bases and 5 bases, there was a span of 18 bases. CDR1 and CDR2 (germline): LNHDA, SQIVND (reference sequence). The CDR3 is 16 amino acids. This clone was seen at least ten times. Its antigen is not known. TCRdb recomputed clones from the PCR reads via MiXCR. The top ten hold over 7.5% of the sample, which has 40,000 or so clones, about 13% seen once. The specimen was blood. The receptor was isolated from a female donor with papillary thyroid cancer or a benign thyroid nodule (not recorded which). Some clones in this sample may be carry-over from other donors' samples. The chain carries TRBV19 and TRBJ1-4, with no clear D. The CDR3 DNA reads as TGTGCCAGTAGTCCCCGCCCGGGCCGAACGAATGAAAAACTGTTTTTT. It encodes CASSPRPGRTNEKLFF.